A selection of T cell receptor beta chains follows, all from one sample in a study of shared clonotypes between healthy human individuals. Using immunoSEQ multiplex PCR, the repertoire was profiled, and TCRdb retains in-frame clones only, with some absent. Of around 2,100,000 clones in the sample, about 95% were seen once. Sequencing was carried out using naive CD8+ T cells sorted from blood. The receptors derive from a man aged 18 to 30 in good health. Both conserved end residues are part of each CDR3. D genes are given only for firm matches. Clone size is shown for a subset of rows, as once, few, many or a class of expanded clone.

d_call: -; j_call: TRBJ1-1; v_call: TRBV29-1; clone_size: -; cdr3_aa: CSVVFYRANTEAFF; cdr3_nt: TGCAGCGTTGTCTTTTACCGAGCGAACACTGAAGCTTTCTTT
d_call: -; j_call: TRBJ2-7; v_call: TRBV19; clone_size: -; cdr3_aa: CASSISGDSYEQYF; cdr3_nt: TGTGCCAGTAGTATCAGTGGGGACTCCTACGAGCAGTACTTC
d_call: -; j_call: TRBJ1-2; v_call: TRBV2; clone_size: once; cdr3_aa: CASSDGYGYTF; cdr3_nt: TGTGCCAGCAGTGACGGGTATGGCTACACCTTC
d_call: -; j_call: TRBJ2-5; v_call: TRBV4-1; clone_size: few; cdr3_aa: CASSQVGMETQYF; cdr3_nt: TGCGCCAGCAGCCAAGTAGGGATGGAGACCCAGTACTTC
d_call: -; j_call: TRBJ1-5; v_call: TRBV6-5; clone_size: -; cdr3_aa: CASSYSGAYQPQHF; cdr3_nt: TGTGCCAGCAGTTACTCCGGGGCTTATCAGCCCCAGCATTTT
d_call: -; j_call: TRBJ2-7; v_call: TRBV14; clone_size: -; cdr3_aa: CASSQVDRSYEQYF; cdr3_nt: TGTGCCAGCAGCCAAGTAGACAGGAGCTACGAGCAGTACTTC
d_call: -; j_call: TRBJ2-7; v_call: TRBV5-6; clone_size: -; cdr3_aa: CASSLDGLGINYEQYF; cdr3_nt: TGTGCCAGCAGCTTGGATGGGCTCGGCATAAACTACGAGCAGTACTTC
d_call: TRBD2; j_call: TRBJ2-1; v_call: TRBV7-9; clone_size: -; cdr3_aa: CASSLASGSENEQFF; cdr3_nt: TGTGCCAGCAGCTTAGCTAGCGGGAGTGAAAATGAGCAGTTCTTC
d_call: TRBD1; j_call: TRBJ2-7; v_call: TRBV28; clone_size: -; cdr3_aa: CASSPGTGSYEQYF; cdr3_nt: TGTGCCAGCAGTCCCGGGACAGGGTCCTACGAGCAGTACTTC
d_call: TRBD1; j_call: TRBJ2-3; v_call: TRBV5-1; clone_size: -; cdr3_aa: CASSYRDRVPDTQYF; cdr3_nt: TGCGCCAGCAGCTACCGGGACAGGGTTCCAGATACGCAGTATTTT
d_call: -; j_call: TRBJ2-5; v_call: TRBV2; clone_size: -; cdr3_aa: CATLIIQGQTQYF; cdr3_nt: TGTGCCACCCTTATTATCCAGGGTCAGACCCAGTACTTC
d_call: TRBD2; j_call: TRBJ2-7; v_call: TRBV11-2; clone_size: -; cdr3_aa: CASSPGTSGYEQYF; cdr3_nt: TGTGCCAGCAGCCCAGGGACTAGCGGCTACGAGCAGTACTTC
d_call: -; j_call: TRBJ1-1; v_call: TRBV6-5; clone_size: -; cdr3_aa: CASIVQGVTEAFF; cdr3_nt: TGTGCCAGCATCGTTCAAGGGGTCACTGAAGCTTTCTTT
d_call: -; j_call: TRBJ1-6; v_call: TRBV7-8; clone_size: -; cdr3_aa: CASSPSGRQGGSPLHF; cdr3_nt: TGTGCCAGCAGCCCGTCGGGACGACAAGGTGGTTCACCCCTCCACTTT
d_call: -; j_call: TRBJ2-7; v_call: TRBV19; clone_size: -; cdr3_aa: CASSMRLSFEQYF; cdr3_nt: TGTGCCAGTAGTATGCGCCTATCGTTCGAGCAGTACTTC
d_call: -; j_call: TRBJ2-1; v_call: TRBV5-6; clone_size: -; cdr3_aa: CASSVGGFSEQFF; cdr3_nt: TGTGCCAGCAGCGTGGGCGGTTTTAGTGAGCAGTTCTTC
d_call: TRBD2; j_call: TRBJ2-7; v_call: TRBV9; clone_size: -; cdr3_aa: CASSVASGSKGNYEQYF; cdr3_nt: TGTGCCAGCAGCGTAGCTAGCGGGAGTAAGGGCAACTACGAGCAGTACTTC
d_call: -; j_call: TRBJ1-1; v_call: TRBV9; clone_size: -; cdr3_aa: CASSPQGWGTEAFF; cdr3_nt: TGTGCCAGCAGCCCCCAAGGGTGGGGGACTGAAGCTTTCTTT
d_call: TRBD2; j_call: TRBJ2-5; v_call: TRBV4-3; clone_size: -; cdr3_aa: CASSPAEREQETQYF; cdr3_nt: TGCGCCAGCAGCCCCGCGGAGCGGGAGCAAGAGACCCAGTACTTC
d_call: -; j_call: TRBJ2-6; v_call: TRBV2; clone_size: -; cdr3_aa: CASSPSGVLSSGANVLTF; cdr3_nt: TGTGCCAGCAGTCCCTCAGGGGTCCTAAGCTCTGGGGCCAACGTCCTGACTTTC
d_call: -; j_call: TRBJ2-1; v_call: TRBV11-2; clone_size: -; cdr3_aa: CASSLAPGDEQFF; cdr3_nt: TGTGCCAGCAGCTTAGCCCCGGGGGATGAGCAGTTCTTC
d_call: -; j_call: TRBJ1-1; v_call: TRBV5-6; clone_size: -; cdr3_aa: CASSFPGNTEAFF; cdr3_nt: TGTGCCAGCAGCTTCCCGGGGAACACTGAAGCTTTCTTT
d_call: -; j_call: TRBJ1-2; v_call: TRBV4-1; clone_size: -; cdr3_aa: CASSPVPTSNYGYTF; cdr3_nt: TGCGCCAGCAGCCCGGTCCCCACGTCTAACTATGGCTACACCTTC
d_call: -; j_call: TRBJ2-5; v_call: TRBV5-3; clone_size: -; cdr3_aa: CARSSNRPTKEETQYF; cdr3_nt: TGTGCCAGAAGCTCGAATCGACCCACCAAAGAGGAGACCCAGTACTTC
d_call: TRBD1; j_call: TRBJ2-5; v_call: TRBV7-9; clone_size: -; cdr3_aa: CASSLIAERDRVQETQYF; cdr3_nt: TGTGCCAGCAGCTTAATTGCCGAGAGGGACAGGGTCCAAGAGACCCAGTACTTC
d_call: -; j_call: TRBJ2-3; v_call: TRBV4-1; clone_size: -; cdr3_aa: CASSPPKGGGPGDTQYF; cdr3_nt: TGCGCCAGCAGCCCCCCTAAAGGGGGAGGGCCAGGAGATACGCAGTATTTT
d_call: -; j_call: TRBJ2-3; v_call: TRBV9; clone_size: -; cdr3_aa: CASSRDLTTDTQYF; cdr3_nt: TGTGCCAGCAGCCGGGACTTAACCACAGATACGCAGTATTTT
d_call: -; j_call: TRBJ2-1; v_call: TRBV27; clone_size: -; cdr3_aa: CASSPVNSYNEQFF; cdr3_nt: TGTGCCAGCAGTCCTGTTAACAGCTACAATGAGCAGTTCTTC
d_call: -; j_call: TRBJ2-1; v_call: TRBV6-5; clone_size: -; cdr3_aa: CASSYWPSGNEQFF; cdr3_nt: TGTGCCAGCAGTTACTGGCCGTCGGGCAATGAGCAGTTCTTC
d_call: -; j_call: TRBJ1-1; v_call: TRBV7-8; clone_size: -; cdr3_aa: CASSLFVVNTEAFF; cdr3_nt: TGTGCCAGCAGCCTCTTTGTAGTCAACACTGAAGCTTTCTTT
d_call: -; j_call: TRBJ2-3; v_call: TRBV5-6; clone_size: once; cdr3_aa: CASSLSVRSSTDTQYF; cdr3_nt: TGTGCCAGCAGCCTTAGCGTCCGATCTAGCACAGATACGCAGTATTTT